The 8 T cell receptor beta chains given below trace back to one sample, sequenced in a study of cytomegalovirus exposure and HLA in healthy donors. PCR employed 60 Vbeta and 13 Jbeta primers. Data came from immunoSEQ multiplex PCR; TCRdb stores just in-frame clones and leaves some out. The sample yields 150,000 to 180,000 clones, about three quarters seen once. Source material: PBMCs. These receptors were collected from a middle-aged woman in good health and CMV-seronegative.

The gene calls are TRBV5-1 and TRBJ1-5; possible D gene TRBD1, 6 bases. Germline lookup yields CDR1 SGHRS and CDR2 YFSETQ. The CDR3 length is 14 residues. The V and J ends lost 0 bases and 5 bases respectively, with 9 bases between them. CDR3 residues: CASSLDRADQPQHF. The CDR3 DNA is TGCGCCAGCAGCTTGGACAGGGCGGATCAGCCCCAGCATTTT.

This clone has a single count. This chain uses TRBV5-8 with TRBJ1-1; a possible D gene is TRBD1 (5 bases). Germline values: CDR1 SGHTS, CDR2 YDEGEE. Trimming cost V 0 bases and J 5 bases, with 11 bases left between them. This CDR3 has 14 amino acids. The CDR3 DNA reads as TGTGCCAGCAGCTTGGAACAGGAGTTTACTGAAGCTTTCTTT. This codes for CASSLEQEFTEAFF.

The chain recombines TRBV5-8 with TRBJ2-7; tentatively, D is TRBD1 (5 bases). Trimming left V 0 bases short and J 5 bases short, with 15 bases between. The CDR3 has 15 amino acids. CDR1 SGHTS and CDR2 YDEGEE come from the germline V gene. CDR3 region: CASSLASRDRNEQYF. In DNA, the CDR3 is TGTGCCAGCAGCTTGGCCAGCAGGGATAGGAACGAGCAGTACTTC.

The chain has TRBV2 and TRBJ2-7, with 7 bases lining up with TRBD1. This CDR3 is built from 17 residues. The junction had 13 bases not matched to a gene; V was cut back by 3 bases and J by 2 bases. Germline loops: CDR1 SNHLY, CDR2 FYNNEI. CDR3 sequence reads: CASSDLHFGDRPYEQYF. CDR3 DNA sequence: TGTGCCAGCAGTGACCTACACTTCGGGGACAGACCCTACGAGCAGTACTTC.

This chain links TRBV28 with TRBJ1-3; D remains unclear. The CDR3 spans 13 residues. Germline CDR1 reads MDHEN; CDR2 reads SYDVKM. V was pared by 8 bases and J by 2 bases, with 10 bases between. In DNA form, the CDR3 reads TGTGCCAGCTTCTCCGTCGCTGGAAACACCATATATTTT. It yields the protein CASFSVAGNTIYF.

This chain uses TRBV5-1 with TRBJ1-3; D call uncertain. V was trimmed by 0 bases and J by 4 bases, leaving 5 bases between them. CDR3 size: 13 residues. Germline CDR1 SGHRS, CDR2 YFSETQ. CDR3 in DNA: TGCGCCAGCAGCTTGGCCTTCGGAAACACCATATATTTT. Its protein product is CASSLAFGNTIYF.

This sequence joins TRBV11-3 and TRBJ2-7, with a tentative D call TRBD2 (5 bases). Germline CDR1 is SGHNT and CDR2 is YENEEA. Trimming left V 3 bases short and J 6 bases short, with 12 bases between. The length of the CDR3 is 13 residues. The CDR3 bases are TGTGCCAGCAGCTTTCGAGGGAGTGGCGAGCAGTACGTC. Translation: CASSFRGSGEQYV.

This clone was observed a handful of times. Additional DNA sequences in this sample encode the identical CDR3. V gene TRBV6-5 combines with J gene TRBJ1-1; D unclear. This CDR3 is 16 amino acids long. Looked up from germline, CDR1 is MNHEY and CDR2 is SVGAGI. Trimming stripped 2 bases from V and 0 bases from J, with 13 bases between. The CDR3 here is CASSYGGAPMNTEAFF. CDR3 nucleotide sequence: TGTGCCAGCAGTTACGGCGGAGCCCCCATGAACACTGAAGCTTTCTTT.